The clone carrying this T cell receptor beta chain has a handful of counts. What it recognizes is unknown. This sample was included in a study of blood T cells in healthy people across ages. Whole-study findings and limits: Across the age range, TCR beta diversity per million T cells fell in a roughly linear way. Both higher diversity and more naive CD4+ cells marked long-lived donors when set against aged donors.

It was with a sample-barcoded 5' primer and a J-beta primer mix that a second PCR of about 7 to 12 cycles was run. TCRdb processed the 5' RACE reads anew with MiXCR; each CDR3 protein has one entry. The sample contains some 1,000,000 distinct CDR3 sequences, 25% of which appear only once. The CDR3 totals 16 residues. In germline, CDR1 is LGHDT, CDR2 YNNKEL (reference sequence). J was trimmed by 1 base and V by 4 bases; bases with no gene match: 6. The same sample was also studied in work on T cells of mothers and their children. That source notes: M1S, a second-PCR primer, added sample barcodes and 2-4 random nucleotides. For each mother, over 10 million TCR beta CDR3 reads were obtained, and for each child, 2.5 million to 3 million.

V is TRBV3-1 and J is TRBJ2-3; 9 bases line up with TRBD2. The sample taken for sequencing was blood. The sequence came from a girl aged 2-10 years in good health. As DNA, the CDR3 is TGTGCCAGCAGCCCTAGCGGGGTTCGGGGCACAGATACGCAGTATTTT. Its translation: CASSPSGVRGTDTQYF.